The present T cell receptor (beta chain) was sequenced within a study of blood T cell repertoires in COVID-19. This CDR3 contains 18 residues. V lost 1 base to trimming and J lost 2 bases; unmatched junction nucleotides: 3. Germline CDR1 reads MNHEY; CDR2 reads SMNVEV (reference sequence). In the authors' workflow: Estimation of nucleated cell counts was performed using reference gene primer amplification. Profiled with immunoSEQ multiplex PCR; TCRdb holds only in-frame clones, not every one. D and trimming come from the DNA, and the V and J calls and clone size come from that table. The sample lists some 220,000 clones, nearly 90% seen once, with more than 10% in the top ten.

The sequenced material came from peripheral blood. This TCR derives from a woman younger than 35 who had recovered from COVID-19. The rearrangement joins TRBV27 to TRBJ2-3, with 16 bases identical to TRBD2. The DNA for the CDR3 is TGTGCCAGCAGTTTATTGGGACTAGCGGGAGGGTCCACAGATACGCAGTATTTT. As protein: CASSLLGLAGGSTDTQYF.